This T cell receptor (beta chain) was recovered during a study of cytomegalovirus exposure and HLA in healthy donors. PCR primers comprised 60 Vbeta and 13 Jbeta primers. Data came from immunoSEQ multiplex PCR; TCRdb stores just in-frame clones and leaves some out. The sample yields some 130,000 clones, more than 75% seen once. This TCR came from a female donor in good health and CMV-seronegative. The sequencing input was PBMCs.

CDR3 sequence reads: CSVDGTGGDTQYF. CDR3 DNA: TGCAGCGTTGATGGGACAGGGGGAGATACGCAGTATTTT. The chain employs TRBV29-1 and TRBJ2-3; 11 nucleotides line up with TRBD1. The CDR3 spans 13 residues. Germline lookup yields CDR1 SQVTM and CDR2 ANQGSEA. Trimming removed 3 bases from V and 5 bases from J; junction bases left unmatched: 1.